The 27 T cell receptor beta chains reported below all come from one sample, sequenced in a study of response to subunit inactivated influenza vaccine. Using its own MiXCR run on the RT-PCR reads, TCRdb lists one record per CDR3 protein. The sample has 300,000 to 350,000 distinct CDR3 sequences; around a fifth are singletons. Sequenced here: PBMCs from blood, sampled less than 22 months after vaccination. Receptors originate from a man aged 50 to 69 who received an inactivated influenza vaccine.

J is TRBJ2-5 and V is TRBV28, with D maybe TRBD2 (6 bases). Looked up from germline, CDR1 is MDHEN and CDR2 is SYDVKM. The CDR3 consists of 15 residues. V shed 5 bases and J shed 2 bases, with 15 bases lying between them. The CDR3 bases are TGTGCCAGCAGTCCCCGACTAGTTTCTCAAGAGACCCAGTACTTC. It specifies CASSPRLVSQETQYF.

This clonotype occurred many times. The chain carries TRBV5-1 and TRBJ1-3; the match to TRBD1 covers 9 bases. V dropped 4 bases and J dropped 4; count of bases not matched to a gene: 9. The germline gives CDR1 SGHRS, CDR2 YFSETQ. The CDR3 covers 16 residues. As DNA, the CDR3 is TGCGCCAGCAGCCGAAAGACAGGGGGAACGGGAAACACCATATATTTT. Its protein is CASSRKTGGTGNTIYF.

In this sample, this clonotype turned up a few times. This chain joins TRBV3-1 and TRBJ1-6, with D perhaps matching TRBD1 (5 bases). V dropped 5 bases and J dropped 6 bases, with 11 bases sitting between them. This CDR3 comprises 14 residues. Germline V gene sequence: CDR1 LGHDT, CDR2 YNNKEL (reference sequence). CDR3 amino acids: CASSMVGGNSPLHF. The CDR3 DNA is TGTGCCAGCAGCATGGTGGGGGGTAATTCACCCCTCCACTTT.

This clonotype was detected ten times or more. DNA of the CDR3: TGTGCCAGCAGTTTACTAGCGGGGGACGTTGCGGGGGCCAAAAACATTCAGTACTTC. It yields the protein CASSLLAGDVAGAKNIQYF. This sequence joins TRBV27 and TRBJ2-4, with TRBD2 identical over 10 bases. Germline CDR1 reads MNHEY; CDR2 reads SMNVEV (reference sequence). This CDR3 spans 19 amino acids. The trim removed 2 bases at V and 1 base at J, leaving 11 bases unmatched.

The chain uses TRBV5-1 and TRBJ2-7; D might be TRBD1 (5 bases). CDR1 is SGHRS, CDR2 YFSETQ, per germline. This CDR3 has 15 amino acids. Trimming stripped 4 bases from V and 3 bases from J, with 17 bases between. The CDR3 DNA reads TGCGCCAGCAGCCCAGGGTCCCTGAGCCTCTACGAGCAGTACTTC. The encoded protein is CASSPGSLSLYEQYF.

The V and J genes are TRBV12-3 or TRBV12-4 and TRBJ2-1; TRBD1 matches 10 bases. This CDR3 has 15 residues. The V segment lost 4 bases and the J segment 0 bases; nucleotides outside the gene matches: 0. CDR3: CASSWDRGSYNEQFF. The CDR3 bases are TGTGCCAGCAGTTGGGACAGGGGCTCCTACAATGAGCAGTTCTTC.

The chain carries TRBV7-2 and TRBJ2-3; the D gene is possibly TRBD2 (6 bases). The CDR3 sequence is 14 residues long. V was pared by 4 bases and J by 5 bases, with 13 bases between. Per the germline V gene, CDR1 is SGHTA and CDR2 is FQGNSA. The CDR3: CASSSSTGLDTQYF. The CDR3 DNA reads TGTGCCAGCAGCTCGTCCACGGGACTAGATACGCAGTATTTT.

In this sample, this clonotype turned up a few times. This chain links TRBV5-1 with TRBJ2-3, with 13 bases identical to TRBD2. The CDR3 totals 17 residues. The V and J ends lost 0 bases and 2 bases, in that order; junction bases with no gene match: 3. Germline assignment: CDR1 SGHRS and CDR2 YFSETQ. DNA for the CDR3: TGCGCCAGCAGCTTGGGGACTAGCGGGAGCAACACAGATACGCAGTATTTT. Residues: CASSLGTSGSNTDTQYF.

The chain employs TRBV18 and TRBJ2-7; D is perhaps TRBD1 or TRBD2 (6 bases each). The CDR3 is 14 residues long. V gave up 6 bases and J gave up 3 bases, with 15 bases separating them. The germline gives CDR1 KGHSH, CDR2 LQKENI. In nucleotides, the CDR3 is TGTGCCAGCTCCACGGGTGGGGGGCTCTACGAGCAGTACTTC. It encodes CASSTGGGLYEQYF. Supplemented by reference TRBV18 and TRBJ2-7, the full variable domain reads NAGVMQNPRHLVRRRGQEARLRCSPMKGHSHVYWYRQLPEEGLKFMVYLQKENIIDESGMPKERFSAEFPKEGPSILRIQQVVRGDSAAYFCASSTGGGLYEQYFGPGTRLTVT.

V and J are TRBV6-1 and TRBJ2-2; tentative D call: TRBD1 (6 bases). Germline loops: CDR1 MNHNS, CDR2 SASEGT. Trimming shortened V by 5 bases and J by 4 bases, and 14 bases separated the two germline ends. This CDR3 region has 15 residues. The CDR3 reads CASSHTGFGTGELFF. CDR3 nucleotide sequence: TGTGCCAGCAGTCATACAGGGTTTGGCACCGGGGAGCTGTTTTTT.

The sample holds a few counts of this clonotype. The gene calls are TRBV12-3 or TRBV12-4 and TRBJ2-1, with TRBD1 matching over 8 bases. V shed 1 base, J shed 4 bases, and the junction held 3 bases outside the gene matches. The CDR3 contains 15 residues. The CDR3 nucleotides are TGTGCCAGCAGTTTAGACAGGGGGATTTACAATGAGCAGTTCTTC. This encodes CASSLDRGIYNEQFF.

There are a few counts of this clonotype. The chain is built from TRBV6-2 or TRBV6-3 and TRBJ1-5; D is unresolved. This CDR3 has 17 amino acids. Trimming took 0 bases from V and 5 from J, leaving 17 bases between them. Germline V gene lookup returns CDR1 MNHEY and CDR2 SVGEGT. The CDR3 DNA follows: TGTGCCAGCAGTTACTCAGGAAAGTCACCTAGAGATCAGCCCCAGCATTTT. Encoded protein: CASSYSGKSPRDQPQHF.

This clonotype was seen a handful of times. The chain is built from TRBV30 and TRBJ1-1, with D unresolved. CDR1 and CDR2 from the germline V gene are GTSNPN and SVGIG (reference sequence). The length of the CDR3 is 12 residues. The V and J ends lost 2 bases and 4 bases respectively, with 8 bases between them. As DNA, the CDR3 is TGTGCCTGGAGTCCGACACTCACTGAAGCTTTCTTT. It yields the protein CAWSPTLTEAFF.

This sequence joins TRBV20-1 and TRBJ2-3, with 7 bases fitting TRBD2. J lost 1 base, V lost 0 bases, and 4 bases had no gene match. Germline CDR1 and CDR2: DFQATT and SNEGSKA (reference sequence). This CDR3 has 15 amino acids. The CDR3 DNA follows: TGCAGTGCTAGAGATCTAGCGGAAGGCACAGATACGCAGTATTTT. Translation: CSARDLAEGTDTQYF.

This clonotype was counted ten times or more. The genes are TRBV28 and TRBJ1-2; 7 bases fit TRBD1. CDR3 length: 13 amino acids. Unmatched junction bases numbered 3, after V lost 5 bases and J lost 3 bases. Germline CDR1 is MDHEN and CDR2 is SYDVKM. The CDR3 reads CASSQTGYYGYTF. In DNA form, the CDR3 reads TGTGCCAGCAGTCAGACAGGGTACTATGGCTACACCTTC.

The table lists this clonotype with a few counts. CDR3 DNA sequence: TGTGCCAGCAGTTTTTCGGACGGCGGAACCTACGAGCAGTACTTC. Translating it yields CASSFSDGGTYEQYF. The chain employs TRBV28 and TRBJ2-7, with D hard to call. The length of the CDR3 is 15 residues. V lost 3 bases and J lost 2, with 14 bases in between. Germline-derived CDR1 and CDR2 are MDHEN and SYDVKM.

J is TRBJ2-5 and V is TRBV18, with D possibly being TRBD2 (6 bases). V shed 5 bases and J shed 1 base, with 17 bases lying between them. This CDR3 comprises 16 residues. From germline, CDR1 is KGHSH and CDR2 LQKENI. CDR3 in amino acids: CASSLTEAGSQETQYF. Here the CDR3 DNA reads TGTGCCAGCTCATTAACCGAGGCGGGATCCCAAGAGACCCAGTACTTC.

In this sample, this clonotype turned up many times. The V gene is TRBV10-3, the J gene TRBJ1-2; 7 bases fit TRBD1. V lost 5 bases and J lost 6; bases outside the gene matches: 3. The germline gives CDR1 ENHRY, CDR2 SYGVKD. This CDR3 has 12 residues. The CDR3, as DNA: TGTGCCATCAGTTGGGACAGCGATGGCTACACCTTC. It encodes CAISWDSDGYTF.

This clonotype was picked up a small number of times. The chain combines TRBV5-1 with TRBJ2-2, with 8 bases matching TRBD1. Germline V gene sequence: CDR1 SGHRS, CDR2 YFSETQ. Trimming cost V 0 bases and J 1 base; bases outside gene matches: 8. The CDR3 runs to 18 residues. CDR3 DNA sequence: TGCGCCAGCAGCTTGGCCCAGGGGGCTACTATGAACACCGGGGAGCTGTTTTTT. Translating gives CASSLAQGATMNTGELFF.

A few counts support this clonotype. The rearrangement uses TRBV7-2 and TRBJ1-6, with 9 positions matching TRBD1. Germline trimming cut 5 bases from V and 11 bases from J; bases unmatched to any gene: 16. From germline, CDR1 is SGHTA and CDR2 FQGNSA. The CDR3 runs 17 residues. In DNA, the CDR3 is TGTGCCAGCAGCCCCTGGTCCGGGACAGGGATATTGGCACCCCTCCACTTT. This translates into CASSPWSGTGILAPLHF.

This chain uses TRBV27 with TRBJ2-2; no reliable D call. The CDR3 consists of 15 residues. The V gene lost 3 bases and the J gene lost 6 bases, with 14 bases spanning the gap. Germline V gene sequence: CDR1 MNHEY, CDR2 SMNVEV (reference sequence). CDR3 sequence reads: CASSFTGPGSGELFF. CDR3 nucleotides: TGTGCCAGCAGTTTCACTGGACCGGGCTCCGGGGAGCTGTTTTTT.

This clonotype was observed a single time. The chain joins TRBV12-3 or TRBV12-4 to TRBJ2-7; D remains unclear. This CDR3 contains 13 residues. With 3 bases removed from V and 2 bases from J, the gap between germline ends came to 8 bases. CDR3 sequence reads: CASSFNRPYEQYF. CDR3 nucleotides: TGTGCCAGCAGTTTCAACCGTCCCTACGAGCAGTACTTC.

The J gene is TRBJ2-3, the V gene TRBV20-1; 9 bases are a match to TRBD2. V lost 2 bases, J lost 4 bases, and 7 bases stayed unmatched. The CDR3 is 15 residues long. Germline CDR1 DFQATT, CDR2 SNEGSKA (reference sequence). The CDR3 sequence: CSARMLAGNPDTQYF. The CDR3 coding sequence is TGCAGTGCTAGAATGCTAGCGGGAAACCCAGATACGCAGTATTTT.

The chain recombines TRBV7-2 with TRBJ1-4, with D possibly being TRBD1 (5 bases). Germline V gene data show CDR1 as SGHTA and CDR2 as FQGNSA. V lost 5 bases and J lost 2, with 9 bases in between. The CDR3 extends over 14 amino acids. The CDR3 DNA reads as TGTGCCAGCAGCCAGGGCAACACTAATGAAAAACTGTTTTTT. The encoded protein is CASSQGNTNEKLFF.

This clonotype was counted only a few times. The rearrangement joins TRBV30 to TRBJ1-4; D is ambiguous. V lost 0 bases, J lost 6 bases, and 8 bases lay in between. Germline V CDR1 and CDR2: GTSNPN, SVGIG (reference sequence). The CDR3 totals 13 residues. DNA of the CDR3: TGTGCCTGGAGTGTAGGCAGCGATGAAAAACTGTTTTTT. The encoded protein is CAWSVGSDEKLFF.

Only a few counts were recorded for this clonotype. The genes are TRBV12-3 or TRBV12-4 and TRBJ1-2; unclear D gene. The CDR3 is 14 amino acids. V dropped 1 base and J dropped 6 bases, with 12 bases sitting between them. In nucleotides, the CDR3 is TGTGCCAGCAGTTTAGTAAATGGACTGGATGGCTACACCTTC. It codes for CASSLVNGLDGYTF.

This clonotype was seen more than once but under ten times. This sequence joins TRBV29-1 and TRBJ2-2, with 10 bases identical to TRBD2. This CDR3 has 16 amino acids. Germline lookup yields CDR1 SQVTM and CDR2 ANQGSEA. V shed 4 bases and J 0 bases; nucleotides not matched to a gene: 5. The CDR3 reads CSVGPSGGPNTGELFF. The CDR3 bases are TGCAGCGTTGGCCCTAGCGGGGGCCCGAACACCGGGGAGCTGTTTTTT.